Listed here are 7 T cell receptor beta chains from one sample, sequenced in a study of T cells in women clearing cervical HPV infection. Sequenced by immunoSEQ multiplex PCR; TCRdb stores in-frame clones only, minus some. This specimen shows 30,000 to 35,000 clones; the ten leading clones hold less than 9.5%. Sequencing was carried out using blood buffy coat. The receptor set was obtained from a woman between 18 and 75 years old with a cervical HPV16 infection that either progressed to CIN3+ or cleared (not recorded which).

Regarding this clone: The CDR3 is cut off 3 residues early in the read; its end comes from the germline J gene. This chain joins TRBV18 and TRBJ1-5; a weak D match, TRBD1 (6 bases). Germline V gene data show CDR1 as KGHSH and CDR2 as LQKENI. The CDR3 consists of 15 residues. Trimming pared 6 bases from V and 6 bases from J, leaving 18 bases between. The covered CDR3 bases are TGTGCCAGCTCGCCCAATACAGGGATCGGTCAGCCC. Translating gives CASSPNTGIGQP. The CDR3 reads in full as CASSPNTGIGQPQHF.

Details on this clone: The CDR3 is cut off 3 residues early in the read; its end comes from the germline J gene. V and J are TRBV2 and TRBJ1-5; 8 positions match TRBD1. After removal of 7 bases from V and 2 bases from J, the junction contained 4 bases not matched to a gene. This CDR3 comprises 14 residues. CDR1 and CDR2 from the germline V gene are SNHLY and FYNNEI. Here the CDR3 reads CASTLDRGNQPQHF. The sequenced part of the CDR3 DNA is TGTGCCAGCACCCTGGACAGGGGCAATCAGCCC.

Turning to this clone: The CDR3 end is not reached by the read, which stops 3 residues before it; the germline J gene fills it in. The rearrangement uses TRBV10-1 and TRBJ1-2; D remains unclear. The CDR3 has 13 amino acids. Per germline, CDR1 WNHNN and CDR2 SYGVQD (reference sequence). V was shortened by 6 bases and J by 3 bases, with 11 bases between the two germline ends. CDR3 DNA (partial): TGCGCCAGCAGAGGTCCGACTGACTATGGC. It yields the protein CASRGPTDYG. In full, the CDR3 reads CASRGPTDYGYTF.

As regards this clone: The CDR3 is cut off 3 residues early in the read; its end comes from the germline J gene. The same CDR3 is also encoded by other DNA sequences in this sample. The chain couples TRBV7-9 to TRBJ1-3; 8 bases map to TRBD1. Unmatched junction bases numbered 7, after V lost 11 bases and J lost 4 bases. Germline CDR1 reads SEHNR; CDR2 reads FQNEAQ (reference sequence). The CDR3 has 13 amino acids. The CDR3 spells CAPDRALGNTIYF. The sequenced CDR3 bases are TGTGCCCCGGACAGGGCGTTGGGAAACACC.

Concerning this clone itself: The read halts 3 residues ahead of the CDR3 end, with the missing end drawn from the germline J gene. The rearrangement joins TRBV20-1 to TRBJ1-2; possible D gene TRBD1, 6 bases. Trimming pared 4 bases from V and 7 bases from J, leaving 22 bases between. This CDR3 contains 15 residues. Germline V CDR1 and CDR2: DFQATT, SNEGSKA (reference sequence). CDR3 loop: CSATDGGARWSGYTF. The CDR3 bases that were read are TGCAGTGCTACCGATGGGGGGGCGCGGTGGAGTGGC.

In the case of this clone: Compared with germline, one end of the junction differs, possibly owing to a read error. The read falls 3 residues short of the CDR3 end, and the missing part is taken from the germline J gene. The chain joins TRBV7-3 to TRBJ2-1; 11 bases are shared with TRBD2. Germline CDR1 SGHTA, CDR2 FQGTGA. The length of the CDR3 is 19 residues. The CDR3 loop is CPSSLIPLAGGLAYNEQFF. The sequenced CDR3 bases are TGTCCCAGCAGCTTAATCCCCCTAGCGGGGGGCCTTGCCTACAATGAG.

Notes on this clone: The read terminates 3 residues before the CDR3 end, so the remaining end is supplied by the germline J gene. The chain uses TRBV5-5 and TRBJ1-2; possible D gene TRBD1, 6 bases. The CDR3 is 13 residues long. Trimming shortened V by 4 bases and J by 6 bases, and 13 bases separated the two germline ends. CDR1 is SGHKS, CDR2 YYEKEE, per germline (reference sequence). The part of the CDR3 DNA that was read is TGTGCCAGCAGCAAATATACAGGGAATGGC. This gives the protein CASSKYTGNG. The whole CDR3 region reads CASSKYTGNGYTF.